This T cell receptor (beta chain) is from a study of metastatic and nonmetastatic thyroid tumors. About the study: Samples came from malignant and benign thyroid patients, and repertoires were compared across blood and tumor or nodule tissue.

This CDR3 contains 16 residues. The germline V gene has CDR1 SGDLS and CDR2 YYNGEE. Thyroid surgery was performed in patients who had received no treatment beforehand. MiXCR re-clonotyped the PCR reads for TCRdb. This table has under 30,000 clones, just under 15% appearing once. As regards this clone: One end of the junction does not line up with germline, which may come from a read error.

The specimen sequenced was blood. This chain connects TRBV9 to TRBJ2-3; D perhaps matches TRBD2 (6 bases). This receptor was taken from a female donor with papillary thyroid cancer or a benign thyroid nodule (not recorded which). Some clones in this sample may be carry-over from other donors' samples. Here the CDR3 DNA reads TGTGCCAGCAGCGTAGGGGGGACTCCTAACACAGATACGCAGTATTTC. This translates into CASSVGGTPNTDTQYF.